The T cell receptor (beta chain) described here comes from a study of blood T cells in healthy people across ages. The CDR3 is 15 amino acids. V was cut by 1 base and J by 15 bases, with 22 bases left in between. The germline CDR1 and CDR2 sequences are SGHAT and FQDESV (reference sequence). Next came a second PCR, run for roughly 6 to 11 cycles, which used a sample-barcoded 5' primer along with a J-beta primer mix. TCRdb redid the calling of the 5' RACE reads with MiXCR, one entry per CDR3 protein. In the table there are some 800,000 distinct CDR3 sequences, roughly 25% of which are singletons. The sample was also reused in another study, on T cells of mothers and their children.

This TCR was recovered from a boy aged 5-17 years in good health. The sequencing input was blood. J is TRBJ2-1 and V is TRBV11-1; D uncertain. The CDR3: CASSLGWQVPGIRFF. The DNA of the CDR3 is TGTGCCAGCAGCTTAGGATGGCAGGTCCCTGGAATCCGGTTCTTC.